The clone carrying this T cell receptor beta chain was found many times. Its specificity is not known. Germline V gene data show CDR1 as MDHEN and CDR2 as SYDVKM. V was shortened by 2 bases and J by 5 bases, with 13 bases between the two germline ends. The CDR3 spans 15 residues. This entry belongs to a study of T cells in Graves' hyperthyroidism and ophthalmopathy. The CDR3 regions of TCR beta were amplified from RNA transcripts. TCR CDR3 regions were first amplified by RT-PCR with HTBI primers. From the multiplex PCR reads, TCRdb called clonotypes with MiXCR, one entry per CDR3 protein. The table includes roughly 510,000 distinct CDR3 sequences, more than 20% detected once. The definition of stable Graves' hyperthyroidism was no ophthalmopathy progression within 18 months. The PBMCs were taken from more than 8 ml of fresh peripheral blood. General study findings and limits: Stable hyperthyroidism and ophthalmopathy were separated using 13 V-J signatures.

The clonotype comes from a man younger than 35 with Graves' hyperthyroidism. The material sequenced was blood. The rearrangement joins TRBV28 to TRBJ1-5; TRBD1 is a possible D gene (5 bases). The CDR3 region has the DNA TGTGCCAGCAGTTTAGGGGTGGGGGGATATCAGCCCCAGCATTTT. It encodes CASSLGVGGYQPQHF.